This T cell receptor beta chain was identified in a study of shared clonotypes between healthy human individuals. General study findings and limits: Naive subsets generally had larger estimated richness than memory subsets.

The V and J ends lost 4 bases and 8 bases respectively, with 17 bases between them. The V gene's germline CDR1 is GTSNPN and CDR2 SVGIG (reference sequence). CDR3 length: 14 residues. CD4+ cells were split into CD45RA+ naive and CD45RA-negative memory subsets. Regarding this clone: Its antigen is not identified.

Clones were read by immunoSEQ multiplex PCR, and TCRdb kept only the in-frame ones, dropping some. This sample has some 2,500,000 clones, with 93% found just once. The source is a young man in good health. Some clones in this sample may be carry-over from other donors' samples. The chain has TRBV30 and TRBJ1-4, with a weak D call TRBD1 (5 bases). The sample was naive CD4+ T cells from PBMCs. Indicated subset: CD45RA+ positively selected. The CDR3 bases are TGTGCCTGGATCCCCTCCGGGGCGGGAGAAAAACTGTTTTTT. Protein product: CAWIPSGAGEKLFF.